One sample yielded the 10 T cell receptor beta chains listed below, sequenced in a study of T cell responses to AZD1222 COVID-19 vaccine. TCRdb's copy holds only in-frame clones and misses some; the assay was immunoSEQ multiplex PCR. The table records roughly 170,000 clones, around 92% of them present only once. The material was peripheral blood, obtained on day 0 of AZD1222 vaccination. The receptors come from an adult in good health.

The gene calls are TRBV6-5 and TRBJ1-2, with TRBD1 matching 7 bases. The CDR3 totals 14 residues. Germline V lookup: CDR1 MNHEY, CDR2 SVGAGI. The V segment lost 2 bases and the J segment 6 bases; nucleotides outside the gene matches: 6. CDR3 nucleotides: TGTGCCAGCAGTTACACCGGGACAGAAGATGGCTACACCTTC. Residues: CASSYTGTEDGYTF.

The CDR3 here is CASSAGTGPYGYTF. Written as DNA, the CDR3 is TGTGCCAGCAGCGCAGGGACAGGGCCCTATGGCTACACCTTC. The V gene is TRBV9, the J gene TRBJ1-2; 9 bases are shared with TRBD1. This CDR3 is built from 14 residues. Per germline, CDR1 SGDLS and CDR2 YYNGEE. Unmatched junction bases numbered 4, after V lost 3 bases and J lost 4 bases.

The chain recombines TRBV3-1 (or the pseudogene TRBV3-2) with TRBJ1-1; D uncertain. CDR1 is LGHDT, CDR2 YNNKEL, per germline (reference sequence). The CDR3 is made up of 17 amino acids. The V and J ends lost 4 bases and 0 bases respectively, with 18 bases between them. This chain's CDR3 is CASSPPGWEGVNTEAFF. CDR3 coding DNA: TGTGCCAGCAGCCCCCCAGGATGGGAGGGAGTGAACACTGAAGCTTTCTTT.

V and J are TRBV9 and TRBJ1-1; TRBD1 agrees at 8 bases. The CDR3 contains 13 residues. With V trimmed by 2 bases and J by 6 bases, 3 bases remained unmatched. CDR1 and CDR2 (germline): SGDLS, YYNGEE. CDR3 residues: CASSVKTGAEAFF. Written as DNA, the CDR3 is TGTGCCAGCAGCGTCAAGACAGGGGCTGAAGCTTTCTTT.

The chain joins TRBV18 to TRBJ1-1; tentatively, D is TRBD1 (6 bases). CDR3 size: 15 residues. Trimming pared 0 bases from V and 3 bases from J, leaving 11 bases between. Germline CDR1 KGHSH, CDR2 LQKENI. For the CDR3, the DNA is TGTGCCAGCTCACCACCGGGGGCGTCGGACACTGAAGCTTTCTTT. Translated: CASSPPGASDTEAFF.

The V gene is TRBV7-9, the J gene TRBJ1-2; D is perhaps TRBD1 (5 bases). V lost 5 bases, J lost 3 bases, and 13 bases lay in between. Germline CDR1 is SEHNR and CDR2 is FQNEAQ (reference sequence). This CDR3 spans 14 amino acids. The CDR3 coding sequence is TGTGCCAGCAGCCGGGAGACAGTGGACTATGGCTACACCTTC. Translating it yields CASSRETVDYGYTF.

This clone was detected only once. The rearrangement links TRBV24-1 to TRBJ1-2; D not certain. Germline V gives CDR1 KGHDR, CDR2 SFDVKD. V was clipped by 0 bases and J by 8 bases, with 12 bases between them. The CDR3 loop spans 14 amino acids. The CDR3 DNA is TGTGCCACCAGTGATTTGGCGGGTACTCGAGGCTACACCTTC. This translates into CATSDLAGTRGYTF.

V gene TRBV6-5 combines with J gene TRBJ2-1, with a weak D call TRBD1 (6 bases). V shed 4 bases and J shed 5 bases, with 12 bases lying between them. In germline, CDR1 is MNHEY, CDR2 SVGAGI. The CDR3 totals 14 residues. CDR3 amino acids: CASSFRGQNNEQFF. CDR3 coding DNA: TGTGCCAGCAGTTTCCGGGGACAAAACAATGAGCAGTTCTTC.

The chain joins TRBV9 to TRBJ1-2, with 8 positions matching TRBD1. Germline V gives CDR1 SGDLS, CDR2 YYNGEE. J lost 4 bases, V lost 0 bases, and 5 bases had no gene match. The CDR3 is made up of 15 amino acids. The CDR3 sequence is CASSVEGQALYGYTF. The CDR3 DNA reads TGTGCCAGCAGCGTAGAGGGACAGGCCCTCTATGGCTACACCTTC.

J is TRBJ2-3 and V is TRBV3-1 (or the pseudogene TRBV3-2); no reliable D call. The length of the CDR3 is 12 residues. V lost 1 base, J lost 5 bases, and 4 bases lay in between. Germline CDR1 and CDR2: LGHDT and YNNKEL (reference sequence). As DNA, the CDR3 is TGTGCCAGCAGCCAAGGTCAAGATACGCAGTATTTT. Translated, it gives CASSQGQDTQYF.